This T cell receptor beta chain was observed in a study of shared clonotypes between healthy human individuals. This CDR3 region has 13 residues. V was shortened by 1 base and J by 0 bases, with 4 bases between the two germline ends. Germline values: CDR1 LGHNA, CDR2 YSLEER. The test was conducted at deep level. Libraries were prepared by immunoSEQ multiplex PCR; TCRdb keeps only in-frame clonotypes and omits some of them. The table shows fewer than 850,000 clones, with around 90% occurring only once. A remark on this clone: The sample contains more than one DNA sequence encoding this CDR3.

The specimen was memory CD8+ T cells from PBMCs. The subset here: CD45RO+ cells pooled with CCR7-negative TemRA cells. This clonotype originated in a man younger than 35 in good health. Some clones in this sample may be carry-over from other donors' samples. The rearrangement uses TRBV4-3 and TRBJ2-7; no reliable D call. The CDR3 bases are TGCGCCAGCAGCCAAGGCGGCTCCTACGAGCAGTACTTC. It codes for CASSQGGSYEQYF.